One TCR beta chain is described in this entry. The antigen remains unidentified. Germline-derived CDR1 and CDR2 are GTSNPN and SVGIG (reference sequence). V was cut by 1 base and J by 1 base, with 10 bases left in between. CDR3 length: 14 amino acids. Profiled with immunoSEQ multiplex PCR; TCRdb holds only in-frame clones, not every one. The sample lists 95,000 to 110,000 clones; about 85% were seen once. These data come from a study of T cell responses to AZD1222 COVID-19 vaccine. Study-wide findings and caveats: Within unmutated variant regions lay the reported targets of nearly half of spike-specific TCRs. Spike was spanned by vaccine-associated CD4 TCRs, with dominance at 160-218 and 743-854. The study identified only six AZD1222 recipients as seropositive at baseline.

Pooled together were second doses at about 4 or about 12 weeks. This specimen was peripheral blood, taken 28 days after the second AZD1222 dose. The chain links TRBV30 to TRBJ2-5, with a weak D call TRBD2 (7 bases). This clonotype was sampled from an adult who received the AZD1222 COVID-19 vaccine. CDR3 sequence (DNA): TGTGCCTGGAGTGGCGGGGGCACCCAAGAGACCCAGTACTTC. Its translation: CAWSGGGTQETQYF.